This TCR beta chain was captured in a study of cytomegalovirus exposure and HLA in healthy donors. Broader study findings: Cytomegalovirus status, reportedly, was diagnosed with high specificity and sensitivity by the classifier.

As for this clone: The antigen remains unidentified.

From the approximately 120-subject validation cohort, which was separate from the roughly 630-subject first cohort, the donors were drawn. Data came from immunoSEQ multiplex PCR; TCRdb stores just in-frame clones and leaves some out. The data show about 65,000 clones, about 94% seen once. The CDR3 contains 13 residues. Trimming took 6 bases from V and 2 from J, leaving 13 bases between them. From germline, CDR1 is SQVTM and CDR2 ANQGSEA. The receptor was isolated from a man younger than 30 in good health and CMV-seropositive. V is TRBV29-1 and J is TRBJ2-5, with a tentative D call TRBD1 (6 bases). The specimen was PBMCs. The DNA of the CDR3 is TGCAGCGTGAGGGGGTGGGCTCAAGAGACCCAGTACTTC. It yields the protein CSVRGWAQETQYF.